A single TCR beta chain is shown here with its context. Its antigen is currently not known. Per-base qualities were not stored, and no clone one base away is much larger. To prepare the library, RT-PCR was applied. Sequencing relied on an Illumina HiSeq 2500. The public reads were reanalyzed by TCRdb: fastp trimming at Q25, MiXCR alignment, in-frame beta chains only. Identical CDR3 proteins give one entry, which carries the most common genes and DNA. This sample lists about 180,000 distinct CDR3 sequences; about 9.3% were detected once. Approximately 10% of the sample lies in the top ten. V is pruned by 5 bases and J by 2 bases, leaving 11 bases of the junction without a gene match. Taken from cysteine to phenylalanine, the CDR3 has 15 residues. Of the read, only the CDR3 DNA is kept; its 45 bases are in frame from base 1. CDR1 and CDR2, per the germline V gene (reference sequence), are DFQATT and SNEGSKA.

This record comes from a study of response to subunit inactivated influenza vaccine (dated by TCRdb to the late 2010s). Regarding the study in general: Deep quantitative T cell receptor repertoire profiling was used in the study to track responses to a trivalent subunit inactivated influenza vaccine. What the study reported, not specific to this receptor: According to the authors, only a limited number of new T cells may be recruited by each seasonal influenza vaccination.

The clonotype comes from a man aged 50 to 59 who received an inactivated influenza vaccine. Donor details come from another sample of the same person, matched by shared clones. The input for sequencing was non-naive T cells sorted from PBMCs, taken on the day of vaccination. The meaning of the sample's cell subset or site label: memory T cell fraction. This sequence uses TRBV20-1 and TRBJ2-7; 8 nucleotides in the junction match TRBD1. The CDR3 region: CSAFTRDRTAYEQYF. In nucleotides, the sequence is TGCAGTGCTTTTACCCGGGACAGGACGGCCTACGAGCAGTACTTC.